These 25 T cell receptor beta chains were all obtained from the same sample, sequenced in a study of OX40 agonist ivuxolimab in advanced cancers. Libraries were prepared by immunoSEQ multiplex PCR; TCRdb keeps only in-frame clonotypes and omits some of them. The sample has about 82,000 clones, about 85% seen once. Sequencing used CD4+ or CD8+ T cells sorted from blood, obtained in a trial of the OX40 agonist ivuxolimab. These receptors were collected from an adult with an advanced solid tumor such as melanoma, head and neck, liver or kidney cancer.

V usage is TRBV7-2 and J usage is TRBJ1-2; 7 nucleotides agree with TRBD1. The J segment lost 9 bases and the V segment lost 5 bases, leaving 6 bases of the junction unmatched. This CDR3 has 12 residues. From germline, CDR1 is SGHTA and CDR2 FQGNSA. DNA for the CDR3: TGTGCCAGCAGCCGCCCACAGGGGCGCTACACCTTC. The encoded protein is CASSRPQGRYTF.

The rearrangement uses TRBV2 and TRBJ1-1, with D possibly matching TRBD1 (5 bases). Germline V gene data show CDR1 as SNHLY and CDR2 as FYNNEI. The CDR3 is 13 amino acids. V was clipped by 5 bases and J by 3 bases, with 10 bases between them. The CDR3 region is CASSIREDTEAFF. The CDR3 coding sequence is TGTGCCAGCAGTATCAGGGAGGACACTGAAGCTTTCTTT. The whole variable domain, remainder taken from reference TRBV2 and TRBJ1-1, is EPEVTQTPSHQVTQMGQEVILRCVPISNHLYFYWYRQILGQKVEFLVSFYNNEISEKSEIFDDQFSVERPDGSNFTLKIRSTKLEDSAMYFCASSIREDTEAFFGQGTRLTVV.

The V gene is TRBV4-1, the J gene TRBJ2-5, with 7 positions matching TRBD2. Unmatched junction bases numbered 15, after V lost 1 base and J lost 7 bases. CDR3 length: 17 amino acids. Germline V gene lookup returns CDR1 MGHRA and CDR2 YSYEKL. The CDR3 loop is CASSQGVLAVSSGTQYF. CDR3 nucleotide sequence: TGCGCCAGCAGCCAAGGTGTTCTAGCGGTCTCTAGTGGGACCCAGTACTTC.

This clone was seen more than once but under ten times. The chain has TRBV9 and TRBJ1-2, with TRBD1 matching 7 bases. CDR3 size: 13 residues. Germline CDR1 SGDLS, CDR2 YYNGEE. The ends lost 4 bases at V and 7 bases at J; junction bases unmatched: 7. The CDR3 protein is CASSFVTGSGYTF. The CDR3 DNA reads TGTGCCAGCAGCTTCGTGACAGGGTCTGGCTACACCTTC.

The chain's CDR3 is CASSPYPLTVAGELFF. Here the CDR3 DNA reads TGTGCCAGCAGTCCTTACCCCTTGACAGTTGCCGGGGAGCTGTTTTTT. The chain is built from TRBV28 and TRBJ2-2; D is possibly TRBD1 (5 bases). This CDR3 is built from 16 residues. Per germline, CDR1 MDHEN and CDR2 SYDVKM. Trimming took off 5 bases at V and 6 bases at J, with 19 bases between the two ends.

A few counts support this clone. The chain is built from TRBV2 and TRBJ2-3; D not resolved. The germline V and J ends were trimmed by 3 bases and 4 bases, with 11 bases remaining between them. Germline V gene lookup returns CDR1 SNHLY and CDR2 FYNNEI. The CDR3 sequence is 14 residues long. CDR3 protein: CASSEMNVPDTQYF. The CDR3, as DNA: TGTGCCAGCAGTGAGATGAATGTCCCAGATACGCAGTATTTT.

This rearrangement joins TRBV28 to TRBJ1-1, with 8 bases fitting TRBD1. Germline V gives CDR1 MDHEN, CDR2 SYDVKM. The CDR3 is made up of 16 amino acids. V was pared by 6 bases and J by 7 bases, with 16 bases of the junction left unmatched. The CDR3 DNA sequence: TGTGCCAGCAGCCTACAGGGGGGGGCGGTGGGCATTGAAGCTTTCTTT. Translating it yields CASSLQGGAVGIEAFF.

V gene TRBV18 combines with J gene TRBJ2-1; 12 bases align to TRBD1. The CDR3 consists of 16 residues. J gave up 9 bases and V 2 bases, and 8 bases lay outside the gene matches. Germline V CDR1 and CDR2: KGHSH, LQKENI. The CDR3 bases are TGTGCCAGCTCACCAGTTCCGGGACAGGGGGCGAGTGAGCAGTTCTTC. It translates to CASSPVPGQGASEQFF.

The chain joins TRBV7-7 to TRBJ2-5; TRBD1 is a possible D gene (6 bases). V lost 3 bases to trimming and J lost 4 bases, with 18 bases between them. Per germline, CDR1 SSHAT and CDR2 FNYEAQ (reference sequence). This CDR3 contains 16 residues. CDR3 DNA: TGTGCCAGCAGCTTCGGGACAAGGGGGTTGGGAGAGACCCAGTACTTC. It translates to CASSFGTRGLGETQYF.

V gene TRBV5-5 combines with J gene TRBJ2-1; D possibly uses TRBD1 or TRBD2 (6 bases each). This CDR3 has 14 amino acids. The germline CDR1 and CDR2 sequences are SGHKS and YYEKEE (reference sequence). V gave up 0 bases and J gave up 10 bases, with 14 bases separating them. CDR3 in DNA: TGTGCCAGCAGCTTGGGGCCAGGGGCGGGGGAGCAGTTCTTC. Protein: CASSLGPGAGEQFF. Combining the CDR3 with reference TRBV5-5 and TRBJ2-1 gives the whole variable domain DAGVTQSPTHLIKTRGQQVTLRCSPISGHKSVSWYQQVLGQGPQFIFQYYEKEERGRGNFPDRFSARQFPNYSSELNVNALLLGDSALYLCASSLGPGAGEQFFGPGTRLTVL.

CDR3: CASSQDSQAGTKNIQYF. The CDR3 DNA sequence: TGTGCCAGCAGCCAAGATTCGCAGGCAGGGACCAAAAACATTCAGTACTTC. The chain employs TRBV14 and TRBJ2-4; D is possibly TRBD1 (5 bases). The CDR3 is 17 amino acids. Germline V gene sequence: CDR1 SGHDN, CDR2 FVKESK. The V end lost 0 bases, the J end lost 2 bases, and 14 bases lay between the germline ends.

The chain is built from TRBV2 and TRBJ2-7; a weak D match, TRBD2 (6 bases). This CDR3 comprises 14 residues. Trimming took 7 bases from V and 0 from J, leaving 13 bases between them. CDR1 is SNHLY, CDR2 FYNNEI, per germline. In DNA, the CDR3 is TGTGCCAGCATGTGGGACGGGAGCTCCTACGAGCAGTACTTC. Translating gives CASMWDGSSYEQYF.

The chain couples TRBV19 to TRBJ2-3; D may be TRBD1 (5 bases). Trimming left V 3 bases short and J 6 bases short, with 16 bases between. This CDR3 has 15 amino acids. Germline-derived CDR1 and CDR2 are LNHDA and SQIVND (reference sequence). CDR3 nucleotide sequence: TGTGCCAGTAGTATTTCGGCAGGGTTTGAGGATACGCAGTATTTT. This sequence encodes CASSISAGFEDTQYF.

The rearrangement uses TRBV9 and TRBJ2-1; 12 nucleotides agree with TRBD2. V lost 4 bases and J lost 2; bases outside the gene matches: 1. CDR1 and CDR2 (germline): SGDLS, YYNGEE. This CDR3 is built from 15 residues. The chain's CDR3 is CASSRLAGAYNEQFF. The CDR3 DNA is TGTGCCAGCAGCCGACTAGCGGGGGCCTACAATGAGCAGTTCTTC.

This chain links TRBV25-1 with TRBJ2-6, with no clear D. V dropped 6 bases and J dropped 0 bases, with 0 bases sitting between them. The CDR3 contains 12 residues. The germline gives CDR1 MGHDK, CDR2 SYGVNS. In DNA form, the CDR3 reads TGTGCCAGCAGCTCTGGGGCCAACGTCCTGACTTTC. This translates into CASSSGANVLTF.

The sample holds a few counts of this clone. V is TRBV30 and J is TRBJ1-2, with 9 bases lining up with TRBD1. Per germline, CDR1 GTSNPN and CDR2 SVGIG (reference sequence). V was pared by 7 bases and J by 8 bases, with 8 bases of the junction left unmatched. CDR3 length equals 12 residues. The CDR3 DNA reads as TGTGCCTACGCACAGGGGGCTGAGGGCTACACCTTC. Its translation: CAYAQGAEGYTF.

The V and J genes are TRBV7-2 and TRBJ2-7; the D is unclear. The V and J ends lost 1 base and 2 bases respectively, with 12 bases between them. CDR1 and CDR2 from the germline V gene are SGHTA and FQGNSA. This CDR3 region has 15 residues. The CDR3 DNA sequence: TGTGCCAGCAGCTTAGAGGGTTTTAAGGCCTACGAGCAGTACTTC. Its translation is CASSLEGFKAYEQYF.

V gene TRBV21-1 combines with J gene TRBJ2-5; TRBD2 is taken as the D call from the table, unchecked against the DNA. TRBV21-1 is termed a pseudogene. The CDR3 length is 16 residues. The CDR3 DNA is TGTGCCATCAGTAGCGGGGGGGAAGGGCGAGAAGAGACCCAGTACTTC. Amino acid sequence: CAISSGGEGREETQYF.

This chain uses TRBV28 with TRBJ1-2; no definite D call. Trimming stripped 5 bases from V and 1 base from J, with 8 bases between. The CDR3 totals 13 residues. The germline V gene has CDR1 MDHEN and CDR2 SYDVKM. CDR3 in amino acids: CASSATVNYGYTF. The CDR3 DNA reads TGTGCCAGCAGTGCCACCGTTAACTATGGCTACACCTTC.

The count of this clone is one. CDR3 sequence: CASSRQGLETQYF. The DNA for the CDR3 is TGTGCCAGCAGTCGACAGGGGTTGGAGACCCAGTACTTC. This sequence joins TRBV28 and TRBJ2-5; TRBD1 aligns across 8 bases. V gave up 5 bases and J gave up 5 bases; unmatched junction bases: 4. The CDR3 consists of 13 residues. Germline CDR1 is MDHEN and CDR2 is SYDVKM.

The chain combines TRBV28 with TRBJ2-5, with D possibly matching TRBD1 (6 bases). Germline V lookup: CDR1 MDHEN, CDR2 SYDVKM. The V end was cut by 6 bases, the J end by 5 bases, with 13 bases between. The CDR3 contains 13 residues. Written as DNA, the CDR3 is TGTGCCAGCAGCATCGCAGGGGAGGAGACCCAGTACTTC. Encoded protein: CASSIAGEETQYF.

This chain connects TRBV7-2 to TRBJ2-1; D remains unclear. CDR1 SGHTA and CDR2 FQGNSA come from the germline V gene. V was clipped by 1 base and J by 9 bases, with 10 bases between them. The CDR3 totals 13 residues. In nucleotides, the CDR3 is TGTGCCAGCAGCTTAGTCTTGCGAGGTGAGCAGTTCTTC. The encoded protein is CASSLVLRGEQFF.

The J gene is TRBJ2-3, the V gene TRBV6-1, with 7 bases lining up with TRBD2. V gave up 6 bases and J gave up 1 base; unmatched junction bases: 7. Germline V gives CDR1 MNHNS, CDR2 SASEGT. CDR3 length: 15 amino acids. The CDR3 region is CASSGLEPRTDTQYF. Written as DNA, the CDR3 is TGTGCCAGCAGCGGACTAGAGCCTCGCACAGATACGCAGTATTTT.

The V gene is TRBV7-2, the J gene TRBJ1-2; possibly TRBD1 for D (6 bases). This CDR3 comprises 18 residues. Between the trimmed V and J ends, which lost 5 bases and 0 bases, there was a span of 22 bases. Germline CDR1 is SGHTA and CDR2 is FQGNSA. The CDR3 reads CASSPQGSTPTANYGYTF. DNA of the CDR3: TGTGCCAGCAGCCCACAGGGCTCGACACCTACTGCTAACTATGGCTACACCTTC.

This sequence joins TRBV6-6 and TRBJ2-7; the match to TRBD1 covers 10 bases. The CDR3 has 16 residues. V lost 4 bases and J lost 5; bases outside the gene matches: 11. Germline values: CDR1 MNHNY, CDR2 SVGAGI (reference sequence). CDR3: CASSSTDRGRHNEQYF. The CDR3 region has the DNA TGTGCCAGCAGTTCAACAGACAGGGGGCGACACAACGAGCAGTACTTC.